A single sample gave rise to the 14 T cell receptor beta chains below, sequenced in a study of blood T cell repertoires in COVID-19. Libraries were prepared by immunoSEQ multiplex PCR; TCRdb keeps only in-frame clonotypes and omits some of them. The sample lists about 300,000 clones; approximately 84% were seen once. Specimen: peripheral blood. The receptors stem from a human donor with COVID-19, enrolled during active disease. The donor label of this sample is uncertain.

The V and J genes are TRBV10-3 and TRBJ1-2; D ambiguous. The CDR3 has 17 amino acids. V gave up 6 bases and J gave up 0 bases, with 20 bases separating them. Germline CDR1 reads ENHRY; CDR2 reads SYGVKD. CDR3 sequence: CAISPFAPGSSNYGYTF. For the CDR3, the DNA is TGTGCCATCAGCCCTTTCGCACCGGGAAGCTCTAACTATGGCTACACCTTC.

This clone was recorded once. The chain links TRBV5-6 to TRBJ1-1; TRBD1 matches 7 bases. This CDR3 has 16 amino acids. Trimming at V came to 4 bases and at J to 4 bases, leaving 13 bases not matched to a gene. Per germline, CDR1 SGHDT and CDR2 YYEEEE. The DNA of the CDR3 is TGTGCCAGCAGCAAGTCCACAGGGGTGGGGGGCACTGAAGCTTTCTTT. It specifies CASSKSTGVGGTEAFF.

The chain is built from TRBV28 and TRBJ1-2; TRBD1 matches 8 bases. Germline V gene data show CDR1 as MDHEN and CDR2 as SYDVKM. Losses at the gene ends were 10 bases for V and 10 bases for J; bases not matched to a gene: 20. This CDR3 is 15 amino acids long. In nucleotides, the CDR3 is TGTGCCACTTTAGGGGGGACAGGACCTCTTTATACCTACACCTTC. It translates to CATLGGTGPLYTYTF.

The chain recombines TRBV20-1 with TRBJ2-7; possibly TRBD2 for D (5 bases). The CDR3 runs to 16 residues. The germline gives CDR1 DFQATT, CDR2 SNEGSKA (reference sequence). Trimming pared 3 bases from V and 3 bases from J, leaving 21 bases between. The CDR3 is CSASVFGGATFYEQYF. The CDR3 nucleotides are TGCAGTGCTAGTGTTTTTGGAGGAGCGACCTTCTACGAGCAGTACTTC.

V and J are TRBV5-5 and TRBJ2-7; TRBD1 matches 7 bases. Germline trimming cut 2 bases from V and 2 bases from J; bases unmatched to any gene: 7. The CDR3 is made up of 15 amino acids. The germline V gene has CDR1 SGHKS and CDR2 YYEKEE (reference sequence). The CDR3 sequence: CASSFIGDSAYEQYF. The CDR3 DNA reads TGTGCCAGCAGCTTCATCGGGGACAGCGCCTACGAGCAGTACTTC.

This clone came up a few times. In the same sample, other DNA sequences code for this CDR3. The chain combines TRBV6-4 with TRBJ2-7; 9 bases match TRBD2. CDR1 is MRHNA, CDR2 SNTAGT, per germline. V lost 5 bases, J lost 4 bases, and 3 bases stayed unmatched. This CDR3 is built from 13 residues. Here the CDR3 DNA reads TGTGCCAGCAGTTTGCGGGAGGGTTACGAGCAGTACTTC. Its protein is CASSLREGYEQYF.

This sequence joins TRBV15 and TRBJ1-2; perhaps TRBD1 as D (6 bases). The CDR3 spans 16 residues. The germline CDR1 and CDR2 sequences are LNHNV and YYDKDF (reference sequence). V lost 0 bases, J lost 4 bases, and 15 bases lay in between. CDR3 sequence (DNA): TGTGCCACCAGCAGAGATAGGGGGGGACCGGGCTATGGCTACACCTTC. It yields the protein CATSRDRGGPGYGYTF.

This chain links TRBV7-8 with TRBJ1-1; D may be TRBD1 (5 bases). This CDR3 spans 15 amino acids. Germline CDR1 SGHVS, CDR2 FQNEAQ. Trimming removed 4 bases at V and 1 base at J, with 13 bases between. The CDR3 sequence: CASSYAGRTNTEAFF. Here the CDR3 DNA reads TGTGCCAGCAGCTACGCGGGACGCACGAACACTGAAGCTTTCTTT.

The chain uses TRBV25-1 and TRBJ2-7; 10 nucleotides match TRBD1. The V and J ends lost 4 bases and 3 bases, in that order; junction bases with no gene match: 3. Germline loops: CDR1 MGHDK, CDR2 SYGVNS. This CDR3 has 14 amino acids. CDR3 residues: CASSGTGGLYEQYF. As DNA, the CDR3 is TGTGCCAGCAGTGGGACAGGGGGACTCTACGAGCAGTACTTC.

As regards this clone: Other nucleotide sequences from this sample produce the same CDR3. The J gene is TRBJ1-2, the V gene TRBV5-1, with D tentatively TRBD1 (5 bases). Germline V lookup: CDR1 SGHRS, CDR2 YFSETQ. This CDR3 contains 16 residues. V shed 0 bases and J shed 0 bases, with 12 bases lying between them. CDR3 sequence: CASSLGPGTSNYGYTF. CDR3 bases: TGCGCCAGCAGCTTGGGGCCAGGGACTTCTAACTATGGCTACACCTTC.

The V call is TRBV28, the J call TRBJ1-5, with D unresolved. The CDR3 contains 13 residues. Looked up from germline, CDR1 is MDHEN and CDR2 is SYDVKM. Trimming removed 2 bases from V and 3 bases from J, with 5 bases in between. This CDR3 is CASSLDYNQPQHF. DNA for the CDR3: TGTGCCAGCAGTTTAGACTACAATCAGCCCCAGCATTTT.

This rearrangement joins TRBV19 to TRBJ1-4; maybe TRBD1 (5 bases). Germline V gene sequence: CDR1 LNHDA, CDR2 SQIVND (reference sequence). V lost 5 bases to trimming and J lost 6 bases, with 19 bases between them. The CDR3 has 16 amino acids. The CDR3 spells CASSARGDGEDEKLFF. The CDR3 bases are TGTGCCAGTAGTGCCCGGGGGGACGGGGAAGATGAAAAACTGTTTTTT.

V gene TRBV5-4 combines with J gene TRBJ2-3; 8 bases fit TRBD1. Germline CDR1 SGHNT, CDR2 YYREEE (reference sequence). The CDR3 has 17 amino acids. The ends lost 0 bases at V and 0 bases at J; junction bases unmatched: 6. CDR3 sequence: CASSLDAGGPSTDTQYF. As DNA, the CDR3 is TGTGCCAGCAGCTTGGATGCAGGGGGCCCTAGCACAGATACGCAGTATTTT.

This clone has a handful of counts. The chain has TRBV2 and TRBJ1-5; D unclear. The CDR3 spans 14 residues. CDR1 is SNHLY and CDR2 is FYNNEI in the germline V gene. V lost 3 bases and J 6 bases, leaving 12 bases between the germline ends. Written as DNA, the CDR3 is TGTGCCAGCAGTGAGGAGGCGTACCTTCAGCCCCAGCATTTT. This gives the protein CASSEEAYLQPQHF.